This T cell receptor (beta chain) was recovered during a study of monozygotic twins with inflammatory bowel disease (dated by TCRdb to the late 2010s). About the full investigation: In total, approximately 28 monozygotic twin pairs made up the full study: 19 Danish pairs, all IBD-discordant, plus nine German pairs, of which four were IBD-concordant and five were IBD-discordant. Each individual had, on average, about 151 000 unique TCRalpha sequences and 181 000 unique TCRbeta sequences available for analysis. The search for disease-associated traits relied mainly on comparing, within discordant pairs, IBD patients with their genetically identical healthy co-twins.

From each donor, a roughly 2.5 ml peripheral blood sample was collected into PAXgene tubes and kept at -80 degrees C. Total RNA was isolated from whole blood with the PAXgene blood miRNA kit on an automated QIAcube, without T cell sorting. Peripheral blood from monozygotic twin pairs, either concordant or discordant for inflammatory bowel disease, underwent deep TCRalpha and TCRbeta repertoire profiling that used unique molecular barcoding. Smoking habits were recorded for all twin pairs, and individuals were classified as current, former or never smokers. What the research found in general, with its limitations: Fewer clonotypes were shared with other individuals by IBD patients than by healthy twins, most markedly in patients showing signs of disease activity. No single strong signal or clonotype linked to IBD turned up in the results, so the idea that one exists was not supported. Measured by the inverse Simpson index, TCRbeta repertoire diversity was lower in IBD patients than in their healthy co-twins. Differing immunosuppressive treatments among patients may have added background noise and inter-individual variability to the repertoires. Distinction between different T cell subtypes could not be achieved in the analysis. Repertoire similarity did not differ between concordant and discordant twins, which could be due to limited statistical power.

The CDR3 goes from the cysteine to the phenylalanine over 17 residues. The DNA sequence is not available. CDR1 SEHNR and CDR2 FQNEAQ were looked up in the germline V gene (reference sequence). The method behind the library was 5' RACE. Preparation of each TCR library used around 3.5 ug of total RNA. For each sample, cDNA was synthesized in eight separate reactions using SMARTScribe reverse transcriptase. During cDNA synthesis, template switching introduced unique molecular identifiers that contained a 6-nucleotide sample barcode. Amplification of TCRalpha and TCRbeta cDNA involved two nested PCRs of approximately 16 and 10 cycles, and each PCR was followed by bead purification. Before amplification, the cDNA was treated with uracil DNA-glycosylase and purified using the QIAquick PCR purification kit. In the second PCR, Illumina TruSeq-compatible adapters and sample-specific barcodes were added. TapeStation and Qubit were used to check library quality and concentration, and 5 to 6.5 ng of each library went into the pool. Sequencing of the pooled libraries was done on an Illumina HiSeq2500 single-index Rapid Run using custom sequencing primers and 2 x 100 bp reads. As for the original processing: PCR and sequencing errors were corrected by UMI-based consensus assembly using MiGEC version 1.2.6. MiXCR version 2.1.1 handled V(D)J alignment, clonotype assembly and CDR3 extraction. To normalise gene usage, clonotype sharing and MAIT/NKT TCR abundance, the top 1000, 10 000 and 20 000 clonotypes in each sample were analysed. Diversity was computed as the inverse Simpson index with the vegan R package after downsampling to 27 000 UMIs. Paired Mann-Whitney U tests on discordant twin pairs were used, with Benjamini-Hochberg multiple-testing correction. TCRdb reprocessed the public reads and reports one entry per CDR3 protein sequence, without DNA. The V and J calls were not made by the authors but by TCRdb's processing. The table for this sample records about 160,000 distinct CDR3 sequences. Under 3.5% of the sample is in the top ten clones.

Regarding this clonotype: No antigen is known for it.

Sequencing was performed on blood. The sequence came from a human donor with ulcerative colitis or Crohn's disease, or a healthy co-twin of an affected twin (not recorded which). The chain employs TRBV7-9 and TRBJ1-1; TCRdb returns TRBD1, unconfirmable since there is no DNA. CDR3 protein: CASSSGRWGNLGTEAFF.